Listed below are T cell receptor beta chains from one sample, sequenced in a study of T cells in Graves' hyperthyroidism and ophthalmopathy. TCRdb redid the calling of the multiplex PCR reads with MiXCR, one entry per CDR3 protein. The table has about 47,000 distinct CDR3 sequences, roughly 51% seen once. The material sequenced was peripheral blood or thyroid tissue (not recorded which). These TCRs come from a man aged 18 to 30 with Graves' hyperthyroidism. Each CDR3 is given with its conserved first and last residue. The D gene is left open where the match is weak. Expanded clones get a size class; other rows say once, few or many, or leave the size out.

j_call | d_call | clone_size | v_call | cdr3_aa | cdr3_nt
TRBJ1-1 | NA | NA | TRBV7-9 | CASSLGGANTEAFF | TGTGCCAGCAGCTTAGGGGGAGCGAACACTGAAGCTTTCTTT
TRBJ1-5 | NA | once | TRBV5-6 | CVSSLGTGNQPQHF | TGTGTCAGCAGCTTGGGGACTGGTAACCAGCCCCAGCATTTT
TRBJ2-7 | NA | many | TRBV7-2 | CASSLDSHEQYF | TGTGCCAGCAGCTTAGACTCCCACGAGCAGTACTTC
TRBJ2-7 | NA | NA | TRBV10-3 | CAVRQGPYEQYF | TGTGCCGTCAGGCAGGGGCCCTACGAGCAGTACTTC
TRBJ1-5 | NA | NA | TRBV29-1 | CSVQPQHF | TGCAGCGTTCAGCCCCAGCATTTT
TRBJ2-7 | TRBD2 | NA | TRBV29-1 | CSVVGSGSSEQYF | TGCAGCGTTGTTGGTAGCGGGAGTAGTGAGCAGTACTTC
TRBJ2-5 | TRBD1 | NA | TRBV6-1 | CASSEEGQGAETQYF | TGTGCCAGCAGTGAAGAGGGACAGGGGGCTGAGACCCAGTACTTC
TRBJ1-5 | NA | once | TRBV7-9 | CASSLGGVGQPQHF | TGTGCCAGCAGCTTAGGTGGGGTGGGGCAGCCCCAGCATTTT
TRBJ1-1 | NA | few | TRBV28 | CASRLNLNTEAFF | TGTGCCAGCAGACTTAATTTGAACACTGAAGCTTTCTTT
TRBJ2-5 | TRBD2 | few | TRBV29-1 | CSVGAGETQYF | TGCAGCGTTGGAGCGGGGGAGACCCAGTACTTC
TRBJ1-5 | NA | many | TRBV6-5 | CASSYPIVVRRPEQPQHF | TGTGCCAGCAGTTACCCAATAGTTGTGCGGCGACCTGAACAGCCCCAGCATTTT
TRBJ2-7 | NA | NA | TRBV20-1 | CSASDLYEQYF | TGCAGTGCTTCCGACCTCTACGAGCAGTACTTC
TRBJ2-7 | TRBD1 | many | TRBV5-5 | CASNPGTGKNYEQYF | TGTGCCAGCAACCCAGGGACAGGGAAGAACTACGAGCAGTACTTC
TRBJ2-3 | NA | NA | TRBV4-3 | CASSQDSNTDTQYF | TGCGCCAGCAGCCAAGACAGCAACACAGATACGCAGTATTTT
TRBJ2-5 | NA | many | TRBV6-5 | CASSYGGAGGRETQYF | TGTGCCAGCAGTTACGGGGGGGCAGGGGGCCGGGAGACCCAGTACTTC
TRBJ1-3 | NA | NA | TRBV7-9 | CASSLDWGNGYTIYF | TGTGCCAGCAGCTTAGACTGGGGCAATGGCTACACCATATATTTT